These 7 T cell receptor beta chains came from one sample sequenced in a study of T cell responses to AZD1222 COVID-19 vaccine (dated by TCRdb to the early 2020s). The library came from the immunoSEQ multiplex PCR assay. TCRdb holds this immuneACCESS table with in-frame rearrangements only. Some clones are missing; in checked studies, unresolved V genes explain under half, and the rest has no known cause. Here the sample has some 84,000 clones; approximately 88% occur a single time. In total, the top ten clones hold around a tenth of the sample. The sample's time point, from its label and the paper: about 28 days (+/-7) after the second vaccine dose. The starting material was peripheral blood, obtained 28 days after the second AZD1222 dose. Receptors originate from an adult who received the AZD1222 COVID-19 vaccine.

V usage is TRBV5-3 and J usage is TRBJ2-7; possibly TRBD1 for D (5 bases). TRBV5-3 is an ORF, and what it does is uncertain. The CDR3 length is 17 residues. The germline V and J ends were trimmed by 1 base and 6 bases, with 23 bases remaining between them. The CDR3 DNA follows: TGTGCCAGAAGCTTGTTGGGATTCCTCCGTGTGGACACCGAGCAGTACTTC. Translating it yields CARSLLGFLRVDTEQYF.

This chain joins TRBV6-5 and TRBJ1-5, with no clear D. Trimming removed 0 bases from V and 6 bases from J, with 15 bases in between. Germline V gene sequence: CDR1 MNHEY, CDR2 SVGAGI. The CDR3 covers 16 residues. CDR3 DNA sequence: TGTGCCAGCAGTTACTCGGTCGGAGGGAGTGGTCAGCCCCAGCATTTT. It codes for CASSYSVGGSGQPQHF.

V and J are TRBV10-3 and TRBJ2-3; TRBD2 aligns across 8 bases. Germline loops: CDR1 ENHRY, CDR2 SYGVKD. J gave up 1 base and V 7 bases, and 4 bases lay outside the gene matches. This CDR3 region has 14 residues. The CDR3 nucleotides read TGTGCCATCATGATTAGCGGGGGCACAGATACGCAGTATTTT. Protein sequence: CAIMISGGTDTQYF.

Here the CDR3 reads CASTHWEGVAGANVLTF. The CDR3 DNA is TGTGCCAGTACCCACTGGGAGGGGGTAGCCGGGGCCAACGTCCTGACTTTC. The rearrangement uses TRBV19 and TRBJ2-6, with D tentatively TRBD2 (7 bases). The CDR3 contains 17 residues. The V end lost 7 bases, the J end lost 4 bases, and 20 bases lay between the germline ends. Germline V gene lookup returns CDR1 LNHDA and CDR2 SQIVND (reference sequence).

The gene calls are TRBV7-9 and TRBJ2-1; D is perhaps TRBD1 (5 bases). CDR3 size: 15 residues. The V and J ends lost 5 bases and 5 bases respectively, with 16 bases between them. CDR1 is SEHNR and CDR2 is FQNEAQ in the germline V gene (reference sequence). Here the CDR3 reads CASSNSLGAHNEQFF. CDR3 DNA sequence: TGTGCCAGCAGCAATTCTCTTGGGGCCCACAATGAGCAGTTCTTC.

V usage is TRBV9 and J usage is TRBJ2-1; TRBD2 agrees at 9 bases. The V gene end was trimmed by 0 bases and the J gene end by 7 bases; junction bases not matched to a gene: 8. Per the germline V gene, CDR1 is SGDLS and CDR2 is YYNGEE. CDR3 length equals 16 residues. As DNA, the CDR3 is TGTGCCAGCAGCGTAGTCGGCGGGGGGGCAAGGAATGAGCAGTTCTTC. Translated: CASSVVGGGARNEQFF.

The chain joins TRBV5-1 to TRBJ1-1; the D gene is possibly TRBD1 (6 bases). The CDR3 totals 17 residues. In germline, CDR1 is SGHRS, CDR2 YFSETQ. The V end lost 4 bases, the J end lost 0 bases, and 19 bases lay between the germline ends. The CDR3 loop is CASSPVRGSGLNTEAFF. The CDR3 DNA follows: TGCGCCAGCAGCCCCGTCAGGGGCTCAGGGTTGAACACTGAAGCTTTCTTT.